This TCR beta chain was sequenced for a study of Ad26.COV2.S vaccination and SARS-CoV-2 variants. CDR1 is SGHNT, CDR2 YYREEE, per germline (reference sequence). CDR3 length equals 14 residues. Trimming shortened V by 2 bases and J by 6 bases, and 13 bases separated the two germline ends. Using immunoSEQ multiplex PCR, the repertoire was profiled, and TCRdb retains in-frame clones only, with some absent. This repertoire shows 350,000 to 450,000 clones, 92% found once; its top ten account for 3.9%. Sequenced here: peripheral blood, sampled after recovery from COVID-19. This TCR came from a human donor who had recovered from COVID-19. The chain couples TRBV5-4 to TRBJ2-3; D is unclear. This CDR3 is CASSFTPLRDTQYF. CDR3 in DNA: TGTGCCAGCAGCTTCACCCCACTCCGCGATACGCAGTATTTT.